Sequencing of this TCR beta chain was carried out in a study of T cells expressing NK-cell markers. Study information: Beta-chain profiling covered CD3+CD56+NKG2C+, CD3+CD56+NKG2C- and CD3+CD56-NKG2C+ sorted subsets.

TCRdb derives one entry per CDR3 protein from the 5' RACE reads, leaving out DNA. This listing includes roughly 180,000 distinct CDR3 sequences. Looked up from germline, CDR1 is SGDLS and CDR2 is YYNGEE. The CDR3 consists of 15 residues. This receptor was taken from a woman aged 18 to 75 in good health. V usage is TRBV9 and J usage is TRBJ2-1; the TCRdb D gene call, TRBD2, has no DNA to confirm it. Source material: blood T cells: a sorted CD56 or NKG2C T cell subset, CD4+ or CD8+ T cells, or bulk PBMC T cells (not recorded which). The CDR3 region is CASSVGLAGGFEQFF.